The T cell receptor beta chain under discussion was sequenced for a study of chemoradiotherapy in HPV16-positive cancers. Study-wide results and caveats: HPV-specific T cells were functionally defined from only a couple of HPV16-positive patients. During treatment, candidate HPV-specific clones and E7-related motifs expanded in tumor.

The V gene end was trimmed by 3 bases and the J gene end by 6 bases; junction bases not matched to a gene: 2. Germline V gene data show CDR1 as KGHSH and CDR2 as LQKENI. This CDR3 has 14 residues. On this clone itself: Its antigen remains unidentified.

Over chemoradiotherapy, repertoires were sampled more than once. The data were produced by immunoSEQ multiplex PCR, yet TCRdb's version contains in-frame clones alone and is incomplete. The top ten hold 4.5% to 7% of the sample, which has 12,000 or so clones, about 87% seen once. This clonotype was obtained from a human donor with HPV-associated anogenital cancer. The chain combines TRBV18 with TRBJ1-4, with 9 bases that match TRBD1. The source material was blood, sampled from a patient who underwent chemoradiotherapy. The CDR3 sequence is CASSPRTGDEKLFF. CDR3 nucleotides: TGTGCCAGCTCACCCAGGACAGGGGATGAAAAACTGTTTTTT.